Listed below are T cell receptor beta chains from one sample, sequenced in a study of patients and donors after allogeneic stem cell transplantation. MiXCR was run by TCRdb on the RT-PCR reads, yielding one entry per CDR3 protein. The data contain some 1,600 distinct CDR3 sequences, about 25% of them singletons. Specimen: blood, either unsorted or a sorted T cell fraction (not recorded which). These receptors all stem from a human donor who was either an allogeneic HSCT recipient or a stem cell or donor lymphocyte infusion donor (not recorded which). It is not recorded whose cells these are; they may come from a transplant donor. Both conserved end residues are part of each CDR3. The D gene is left open where the match is weak. Clone size is not always given. Where it is, it says once, few, many or a class for expanded clones.

clone_size	d_call	j_call	cdr3_length	v_call	cdr3_nt	cdr3_aa
large	TRBD1	TRBJ2-2	14	TRBV4-3	TGCGCCAGCAGCCGGGACAGGGGGACCGGGGAGCTGTTTTTT	CASSRDRGTGELFF
-	-	TRBJ1-2	11	TRBV5-1	TGCGCCAGCAGCTCCTCGAGTGGCTACACCTTC	CASSSSSGYTF
medium-sized	-	TRBJ2-2	15	TRBV11-2	TGTGCCAGCAGCTCGGACTTGGCGGGCACCGGGGAGCTGTTTTTT	CASSSDLAGTGELFF
-	-	TRBJ1-2	11	TRBV6-2/TRBV6-3	TGTGCCAGCTACGACGGGAATGGCTACACCTTC	CASYDGNGYTF
medium-sized	-	TRBJ2-3	13	TRBV7-3	TGTGCCAGCTCTGGCGGAATCACAGATACGCAGTATTTT	CASSGGITDTQYF
large	-	TRBJ2-3	12	TRBV5-4	TGTGCCAGCAGCTTGGAAGGGGTTACGCAGTATTTT	CASSLEGVTQYF
-	-	TRBJ2-3	13	TRBV11-3	TGTGCCAGCAGCTTAGATGGTGCCCCCGCGCAGTATTTT	CASSLDGAPAQYF
large	TRBD2	TRBJ2-3	14	TRBV29-1	TGCAGCGTTGTCCTAGCGGGGTCCATGGATACGCAGTATTTT	CSVVLAGSMDTQYF
few	-	TRBJ2-5	11	TRBV20-1	TGCAGTGCTACAGTACAAGAGACCCAGTACTTC	CSATVQETQYF
once	-	TRBJ2-3	15	TRBV6-6	TGTGCCAGCGGGTCGCTAGCGACTGGCGCAGATACGCAGTATTTT	CASGSLATGADTQYF
medium-sized	-	TRBJ2-1	11	TRBV6-2/TRBV6-3	TGTGCCAGCAGTCAGTACAATGAGCAGTTCTTC	CASSQYNEQFF
large	TRBD1	TRBJ2-3	16	TRBV29-1	TGCAGCGTTGAAGCCGGGACAGGGGTTCAGAGGGGTACGCAGTATTTT	CSVEAGTGVQRGTQYF
large	TRBD1	TRBJ1-1	15	TRBV9	TGTGCCAGCAGCGCTCACAGGGGGCCGGGCACTGAAGCTTTCTTT	CASSAHRGPGTEAFF
-	-	TRBJ1-4	15	TRBV5-1	TGCGCCAGCAGCTCGAAACATTCGGAAGGGGTCAAACTGTTTTTT	CASSSKHSEGVKLFF
few	TRBD1	TRBJ1-1	13	TRBV10-3	TGTGCCATCAGTGAAAGGGACAGCTATGAAGCTTTCTTT	CAISERDSYEAFF
hyperexpanded	-	TRBJ2-5	13	TRBV11-2	TGTGCCAGCAGCTTAGGCGAGAAAGAGACCCAGTACTTC	CASSLGEKETQYF
-	TRBD2	TRBJ2-1	14	TRBV2	TGTGCCAGCAGGCGGGAGAATTACTACAATGAGCAGTTCTTC	CASRRENYYNEQFF